These T cell receptor beta chains were read from a single sample in a study of OX40 agonist ivuxolimab in advanced cancers. Assay used: immunoSEQ multiplex PCR; TCRdb lists only in-frame clones, some missing. The sample contains around 20,000 clones, less than 90% of which appear only once. Sequencing used CD4+ or CD8+ T cells sorted from blood, obtained in a trial of the OX40 agonist ivuxolimab. The receptor source for this set is an adult with an advanced solid tumor such as melanoma, head and neck, liver or kidney cancer. Each CDR3 is given with its conserved first and last residue. A D gene is named only where the DNA matches it firmly. Part of the rows lack a size; the others show once, few, many or a class for expanded clones.

clone size	V gene	D gene	J gene	CDR3 protein	CDR3 DNA
NA	TRBV2	TRBD2	TRBJ2-7	CASVGTSRSYEQYF	TGTGCCAGCGTCGGGACTAGCCGTTCCTACGAGCAGTACTTC
NA	TRBV6-5	NA	TRBJ2-5	CASSYWGRSQETQYF	TGTGCCAGCAGTTACTGGGGCAGAAGCCAAGAGACCCAGTACTTC
NA	TRBV4-3	NA	TRBJ2-3	CASSHTGGSRDTQYF	TGCGCCAGCAGCCACACTGGGGGGAGTCGGGATACGCAGTATTTT
NA	TRBV6-6	TRBD2	TRBJ2-7	CASSYFLAGNEQYF	TGTGCCAGCAGTTACTTTCTAGCGGGAAACGAGCAGTACTTC
NA	TRBV5-3	NA	TRBJ1-2	CARSWGRPYYGYTF	TGTGCCAGAAGCTGGGGTCGCCCGTACTATGGCTACACCTTC
NA	TRBV7-6	TRBD2	TRBJ2-1	CASSLGGGTNSYNEQFF	TGTGCCAGCAGCTTAGGGGGGGGGACTAACTCCTACAATGAGCAGTTCTTC
NA	TRBV5-5	TRBD1	TRBJ2-7	CASSLGTDGAYEQYF	TGTGCCAGCAGCTTAGGGACAGACGGGGCCTACGAGCAGTACTTC
NA	TRBV4-1	NA	TRBJ2-7	CASSQGKGDEQYF	TGCGCCAGCAGCCAAGGTAAGGGTGACGAGCAGTACTTC
NA	TRBV5-5	TRBD1	TRBJ2-2	CASSAHVDRDGPTGELFF	TGTGCCAGCAGCGCCCATGTAGACAGGGATGGCCCCACCGGGGAGCTGTTTTTT
NA	TRBV28	TRBD1	TRBJ1-3	CASSPDREGSGNTIYF	TGTGCCAGCAGTCCGGACAGGGAAGGCTCTGGAAACACCATATATTTT
few	TRBV19	NA	TRBJ2-6	CASSINSGANVLTF	TGTGCCAGTAGTATAAACTCTGGGGCCAACGTCCTGACTTTC
NA	TRBV9	TRBD2	TRBJ2-3	CASSAEGRTSGRAEESQEQYF	TGTGCCAGCAGCGCAGAGGGCCGCACTAGCGGGAGGGCCGAGGAATCCCAGGAGCAGTATTTT
NA	TRBV10-1	NA	TRBJ2-3	CASSESRWATDTQYF	TGCGCCAGCAGTGAGTCCAGGTGGGCCACAGATACGCAGTATTTT
NA	TRBV27	NA	TRBJ2-1	CASSLRTTEIRYNEQFF	TGTGCCAGCAGTTTACGAACCACGGAGATACGGTACAATGAGCAGTTCTTC
NA	TRBV28	TRBD2	TRBJ2-3	CASSLLSGSTDTQYF	TGTGCCAGCAGTTTACTTAGCGGGAGTACAGATACGCAGTATTTT
NA	TRBV15	TRBD2	TRBJ2-1	CATSRELAGYNEQFF	TGTGCCACCAGCAGAGAACTAGCGGGATACAATGAGCAGTTCTTC
NA	TRBV9	TRBD2	TRBJ2-2	CASSVAIAGSTGELFF	TGTGCCAGCAGCGTAGCTATAGCGGGGAGCACCGGGGAGCTGTTTTTT
NA	TRBV28	NA	TRBJ2-7	CASSLSAEQYF	TGTGCCAGCAGTTTGTCGGCCGAGCAGTACTTC
NA	TRBV28	NA	TRBJ1-1	CASSFWGGSTEAFF	TGTGCCAGCAGTTTTTGGGGGGGAAGCACTGAAGCTTTCTTT
NA	TRBV9	NA	TRBJ2-3	CASSGRSLLTDTQYF	TGTGCCAGCAGCGGCCGGTCCCTGCTCACAGATACGCAGTATTTT
medium-sized	TRBV5-4	NA	TRBJ2-2	CASSLKPFTGELFF	TGTGCCAGCAGCTTGAAACCATTCACCGGGGAGCTGTTTTTT
once	TRBV2	NA	TRBJ1-2	CASSEEGILYGYTF	TGTGCCAGCAGTGAGGAGGGGATCCTCTATGGCTACACCTTC
NA	TRBV18	TRBD1	TRBJ2-7	CASSPSGTGVSYEQYF	TGTGCCAGCTCACCGTCCGGGACAGGGGTATCCTACGAGCAGTACTTC
NA	TRBV4-1	NA	TRBJ1-5	CASSQDLGYQPQHF	TGCGCCAGCAGCCAAGATTTGGGTTATCAGCCCCAGCATTTT
NA	TRBV2	NA	TRBJ2-1	CASSLNEQFF	TGTGCCAGCAGTTTGAATGAGCAGTTCTTC
NA	TRBV27	NA	TRBJ1-1	CASSPGGGTEAFF	TGTGCCAGCAGCCCCGGGGGGGGCACTGAAGCTTTCTTT
NA	TRBV28	TRBD2	TRBJ2-3	CASSLVPRASGNTDTQYF	TGTGCCAGCAGTTTAGTTCCCCGGGCTAGCGGGAACACAGATACGCAGTATTTT
NA	TRBV7-3	NA	TRBJ2-5	CASSLSPGPIETQYF	TGTGCCAGCAGCTTAAGCCCAGGGCCAATAGAGACCCAGTACTTC
NA	TRBV27	TRBD2	TRBJ2-1	CASSLLGGSYNEQFF	TGTGCCAGCAGTTTACTTGGCGGGAGCTACAATGAGCAGTTCTTC
NA	TRBV7-6	NA	TRBJ1-1	CASSSEEQRTEAFF	TGTGCCAGCAGCTCGGAGGAACAAAGGACTGAAGCTTTCTTT
few	TRBV18	NA	TRBJ1-1	CASSPAPGTEAFF	TGTGCCAGCTCACCGGCGCCGGGCACTGAAGCTTTCTTT
NA	TRBV29-1	NA	TRBJ1-2	CSVVNNYGYTF	TGCAGCGTTGTAAATAACTATGGCTACACCTTC
NA	TRBV19	NA	TRBJ2-1	CASSILTAGNEQFF	TGTGCCAGTAGTATATTAACAGCCGGAAACGAGCAGTTCTTC
NA	TRBV10-3	TRBD2	TRBJ2-5	CAIMASGTQETQYF	TGTGCCATCATGGCTAGCGGGACCCAAGAGACCCAGTACTTC
few	TRBV6-1	TRBD2	TRBJ2-5	CASSERLAGGWETQYF	TGTGCCAGCAGTGAACGGCTAGCGGGAGGGTGGGAGACCCAGTACTTC
NA	TRBV19	NA	TRBJ1-5	CASGGVPQPQHF	TGTGCCAGTGGGGGGGTCCCCCAGCCCCAGCATTTT
NA	TRBV29-1	NA	TRBJ2-2	CSVVNSNTGELFF	TGCAGCGTTGTAAACAGTAACACCGGGGAGCTGTTTTTT
NA	TRBV27	TRBD1	TRBJ2-7	CASSLGGTGVEVDF	TGTGCCAGCAGTCTCGGGGGGACAGGGGTGGAGGTTGACTTC
NA	TRBV29-1	NA	TRBJ2-3	CSVEDKATYTQYF	TGCAGCGTTGAAGATAAGGCTACTTATACGCAGTATTTT
NA	TRBV7-9	NA	TRBJ2-5	CASSPRPGKYQETQYF	TGTGCCAGCAGCCCTAGACCAGGGAAATATCAAGAGACCCAGTACTTC
NA	TRBV5-1	TRBD1	TRBJ2-7	CASSPETGLAEYGNEQYF	TGCGCCAGCAGCCCGGAGACAGGGCTGGCGGAATATGGGAACGAGCAGTACTTC
NA	TRBV4-1	NA	TRBJ2-2	CASSQHEGAGELFF	TGCGCCAGCAGCCAACACGAGGGGGCCGGGGAGCTGTTTTTT
NA	TRBV27	NA	TRBJ1-1	CASSFLGTEAFF	TGTGCCAGCAGTTTCTTGGGCACTGAAGCTTTCTTT
NA	TRBV27	TRBD2	TRBJ2-7	CASTSGSSYEQYF	TGTGCCAGCACTAGCGGGAGCTCCTACGAGCAGTACTTC
NA	TRBV11-2	NA	TRBJ2-1	CASSSHGPVASSYNEQFF	TGTGCCAGCAGCTCCCATGGCCCAGTCGCCTCCTCCTACAATGAGCAGTTCTTC
NA	TRBV11-1	NA	TRBJ2-7	CASSLMLAYEQYF	TGTGCCAGCAGCTTAATGTTGGCCTACGAGCAGTACTTC
NA	TRBV28	TRBD2	TRBJ2-7	CASSISGSSSEQYF	TGTGCCAGCAGTATTAGCGGGAGCAGTTCCGAGCAGTACTTC
NA	TRBV13	NA	TRBJ2-4	CASTLGVGGGIQYF	TGTGCCAGCACCCTTGGGGTCGGAGGGGGCATTCAGTACTTC